The rows below give T cell receptor beta chains drawn from one sample of a study of blood T cell repertoires in COVID-19. The method was immunoSEQ multiplex PCR; TCRdb's version includes in-frame clones alone and lacks a portion of them. The sample lists some 200,000 clones; more than 75% were seen once. The specimen was peripheral blood. These receptors all stem from a man older than 75 with acute or convalescent COVID-19. The CDR3 runs from the conserved cysteine through the conserved F or W. The order of the fields is V gene, clone size, D gene, J gene, CDR3 DNA, CDR3 protein. The D gene is left open where the match is weak. Clone size, where shown, is once, few, many, or a class for clones that have expanded.

TRBV3-1/TRBV3-2	-	-	TRBJ2-4	TGTGCCAGCAGCCAAGATAGCAGTTCGATAGCCAAAAACATTCAGTACTTC	CASSQDSSSIAKNIQYF
TRBV7-9	-	-	TRBJ1-1	TGTGCCAGCAGCCCCCCTACTGGTGCGAACACTGAAGCTTTCTTT	CASSPPTGANTEAFF
TRBV19	-	TRBD1	TRBJ2-7	TGTGCCAGCCGGACAGGGTTCGGGGACGAGCAGTACTTC	CASRTGFGDEQYF
TRBV27	-	TRBD2	TRBJ2-2	TGTGCCAGCAGTTTAGACAGTGGGGTAGCGGGAGATACCGGGGAGCTGTTTTTT	CASSLDSGVAGDTGELFF
TRBV12-3/TRBV12-4	-	-	TRBJ1-3	TGTGCCAGCAGCCTTAATAATTTCACCATATATTTT	CASSLNNFTIYF
TRBV7-9	-	TRBD2	TRBJ2-2	TGTGCCAGCAGGACGGGACTAGCGGGAGCTTACGGGGAGCTGTTTTTT	CASRTGLAGAYGELFF
TRBV18	-	TRBD1	TRBJ1-6	TGTGCCAGCTCCAGGGACAGGGACAATTCACCCCTCCACTTT	CASSRDRDNSPLHF
TRBV28	-	TRBD1	TRBJ1-2	TGTGCCAGCAGAGGGGACAGGGTGTTGGGAAACTATGGCTACACCTTC	CASRGDRVLGNYGYTF
TRBV19	-	TRBD2	TRBJ2-3	TGTGCCAGTCAGACTAGCGGCTCCATAGTGAATACGCAGTATTTT	CASQTSGSIVNTQYF
TRBV19	-	-	TRBJ1-6	TGTGCCACCAGTACCCAGGGGCCAAATTCACCCCTCCACTTT	CATSTQGPNSPLHF
TRBV19	-	-	TRBJ2-5	TGTGCCAGTAGTATCCGCCCCTATGAGACCCAGTACTTC	CASSIRPYETQYF
TRBV12-5	few	-	TRBJ2-2	TGTGCTAGTGGTTTGTGGCACACCGGGGAGCTGTTTTTT	CASGLWHTGELFF
TRBV30	-	TRBD2	TRBJ2-1	TGTGCCTGGAATCCCAGCGGGAGGCTAGGAAATGAGCAGTTCTTC	CAWNPSGRLGNEQFF
TRBV6-5	-	-	TRBJ2-5	TGTGCCAGCAGTCTACGTGCGGGCCAAGAGACCCAGTACTTC	CASSLRAGQETQYF
TRBV29-1	-	TRBD2	TRBJ2-1	TGCAGCGCGAGGAGGGGGCTAGCGGGAGCCGATGAGCAGTTCTTC	CSARRGLAGADEQFF
TRBV5-5	-	TRBD1	TRBJ2-7	TGTGCCAGCAGCACATTACCGGGACAGGGGAGAGACGAGCAGTACTTC	CASSTLPGQGRDEQYF
TRBV7-2	-	-	TRBJ2-2	TGTGCCAGCAGCTTGGGGGGAGCCGGGGAGCTGTTTTTT	CASSLGGAGELFF
TRBV27	-	-	TRBJ1-6	TGTGCCAGCAGTTTAAGTATCGCGGGGATTAATTCACCCCTCCACTTT	CASSLSIAGINSPLHF
TRBV5-4	once	TRBD2	TRBJ2-1	TGTGCCAGCAGCGGCCGACTAGCGCGGGGCAATGAGCAGTTCTTC	CASSGRLARGNEQFF
TRBV18	-	-	TRBJ1-2	TGTGCCAGCTCACCGGACAGAAGCTATGGCTACACCTTC	CASSPDRSYGYTF
TRBV27	-	-	TRBJ1-6	TGTGCCAGCAGTTTAACCATAATCAGTAATTCACCCCTCCACTTT	CASSLTIISNSPLHF
TRBV19	-	-	TRBJ1-5	TGTGCCAGTAGCTCCTCCGGGAATCAGCCCCAGCATTTT	CASSSSGNQPQHF
TRBV2	-	TRBD2	TRBJ2-1	TGTGCCAGCAGTGAACCGACTAGCGGGAGGGCCTACAATGAGCAGTTCTTC	CASSEPTSGRAYNEQFF
TRBV6-1	-	-	TRBJ1-4	TGTGCCAGCAGTGAAGAGGACTGGCGAAGACTGTTTTTT	CASSEEDWRRLFF
TRBV7-3	-	-	TRBJ2-2	TGTGCCAGCAGCTTACCGGGCAGGGGTAACACCGGGGAGCTGTTTTTT	CASSLPGRGNTGELFF
TRBV6-5	-	TRBD2	TRBJ2-7	TGTGCCAGCAGTTACATCGGGGGGAGCGGCTACGAGCAGTACTTC	CASSYIGGSGYEQYF
TRBV24-1	-	-	TRBJ1-3	TGTGCCACCAGTAACCCTAGCTCTGGAAACACCATATATTTT	CATSNPSSGNTIYF
TRBV3-1/TRBV3-2	once	-	TRBJ1-4	TGTGCCAGCAGCCCGTCGGGTGAAAAACTGTTTTTT	CASSPSGEKLFF
TRBV12-3/TRBV12-4	-	-	TRBJ2-3	TGTGCCAGCCGTCCCTCTAGGCGTACGCAGTATTTT	CASRPSRRTQYF
TRBV2	-	TRBD2	TRBJ2-7	TGTGCCACCCTCAGGACTAGCGGTTCCTACGAGCAGTACTTC	CATLRTSGSYEQYF
TRBV3-1/TRBV3-2	-	-	TRBJ1-1	TGTGCCAGCACCCCGGGAGGGGAGGTATACACTGAAGCTTTCTTT	CASTPGGEVYTEAFF
TRBV5-1	-	TRBD1	TRBJ2-1	TGCGCCAGCAGCGCCGGGACAGGGGGCGAGAATGAGCAGTTCTTC	CASSAGTGGENEQFF
TRBV27	-	TRBD1	TRBJ2-2	TGTGCCAGCAGTCCCCTTCTCTGGCGGGCCGACAGGGTAGGGGAGCTGTTTTTT	CASSPLLWRADRVGELFF
TRBV19	-	-	TRBJ1-2	TGTGCCAGTAGTATGGGGCGCAAGAGCTATGGCTACACCTTC	CASSMGRKSYGYTF
TRBV25-1	many	-	TRBJ2-7	TGTGCCAGCAGTGATTACGCAGGCGAGCAGTACTTC	CASSDYAGEQYF
TRBV30	-	TRBD1	TRBJ1-1	TGTGCCTGGGATCCGGGACAGGTGAACACTGAAGCTTTCTTT	CAWDPGQVNTEAFF
TRBV19	-	TRBD2	TRBJ2-6	TGTGCCAGTAGTCAGGGGACTAGGGGTGGGGCCAACGTCCTGACTTTC	CASSQGTRGGANVLTF
TRBV10-2	once	TRBD2	TRBJ2-1	TGCGCCAGCAGTGAATGGAACGCGGGAGCCTACAATGAGCAGTTCTTC	CASSEWNAGAYNEQFF
TRBV20-1	-	-	TRBJ2-7	TGCAGTGCTAGAATGGGGACTGCCTTTTACTTC	CSARMGTAFYF
TRBV24-1	few	-	TRBJ2-5	TGTGCCACCAGTGCCCTTGGCGGGGAGACCCAGTACTTC	CATSALGGETQYF
TRBV30	-	-	TRBJ1-1	TGTGCCTGGACCGCGGTAGTGAACACTGAAGCTTTCTTT	CAWTAVVNTEAFF
TRBV24-1	-	-	TRBJ2-5	TGTGCCACCAGTGAGGGTCCCGGGCAAGAGACCCAGTACTTC	CATSEGPGQETQYF
TRBV20-1	-	-	TRBJ2-5	TGCAGTGCCGGGGTAGAGACCCAGTACTTC	CSAGVETQYF
TRBV7-2	-	-	TRBJ1-5	TGTGCCAGCAGCTTACGACAAGGGGATCAGCCCCAGCATTTT	CASSLRQGDQPQHF
TRBV12-3/TRBV12-4	once	-	TRBJ2-2	TGTGCCAGCACCCCCTACGGGGAGCTGTTTTTT	CASTPYGELFF
TRBV4-2	once	-	TRBJ2-1	TGTGCCAGCAGCCAAACGAGGGCCGGGGAAAGTGGGCAGTTCTTC	CASSQTRAGESGQFF
TRBV4-2	-	TRBD2	TRBJ2-1	TGTGCCAGCAGCCAAGGCCTAGCGGGATTTTCGGATGAGCAGTTCTTC	CASSQGLAGFSDEQFF
TRBV24-1	-	-	TRBJ2-3	TGTGCCACCAGTGATTCCTCCTTTGCGCAGTATTTT	CATSDSSFAQYF
TRBV5-4	-	TRBD2	TRBJ2-3	TGTGCCAGCAGCAAGAGCGGGGAGGGTGGAGATACGCAGTATTTT	CASSKSGEGGDTQYF
TRBV29-1	-	-	TRBJ1-1	TGCAGCGTTGTCATTCGGGGGATTGAAGCTTTCTTT	CSVVIRGIEAFF
TRBV30	-	-	TRBJ1-2	TGTGCCTGGAGCGCTGGGGCCCCTGGCTACACCTTC	CAWSAGAPGYTF
TRBV5-8	-	-	TRBJ2-5	TGTGCCAGCAGCTTGGGACTGGAGACAGAGACCCAGTACTTC	CASSLGLETETQYF
TRBV5-4	-	TRBD1	TRBJ1-1	TGTGCCAGCAGCGCCCGACAGGGGATGAACACTGAAGCTTTCTTT	CASSARQGMNTEAFF
TRBV4-3	-	-	TRBJ2-3	TGCGCCAGCAGCCAAGGATTGGACACGATCCTCACAGATACGCAGTATTTT	CASSQGLDTILTDTQYF
TRBV14	-	TRBD2	TRBJ2-1	TGTGCCAGCAGCCCCACCTTGGGACTAGCGGGATTATACAATGAGCAGTTCTTC	CASSPTLGLAGLYNEQFF
TRBV29-1	-	-	TRBJ2-7	TGCAGCGCCTCTTGGGGGACAAGCTACGAGCAGTACTTC	CSASWGTSYEQYF
TRBV10-1	-	-	TRBJ1-1	TGCGCCAGCGAGGAGAACACTGAAGCTTTCTTT	CASEENTEAFF